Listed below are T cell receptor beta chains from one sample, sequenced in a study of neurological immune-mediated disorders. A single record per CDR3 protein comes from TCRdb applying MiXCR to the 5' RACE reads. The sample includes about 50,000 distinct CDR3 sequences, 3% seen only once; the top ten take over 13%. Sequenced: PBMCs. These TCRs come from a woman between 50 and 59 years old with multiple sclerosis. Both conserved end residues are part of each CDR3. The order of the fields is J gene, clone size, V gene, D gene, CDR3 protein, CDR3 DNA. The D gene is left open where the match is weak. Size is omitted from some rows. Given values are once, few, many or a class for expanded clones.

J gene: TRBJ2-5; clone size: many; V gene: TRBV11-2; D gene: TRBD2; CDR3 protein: CASSGLGTSGRQETQYF; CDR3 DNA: TGTGCCAGCAGCGGTCTTGGGACTAGCGGGCGACAAGAGACCCAGTACTTC
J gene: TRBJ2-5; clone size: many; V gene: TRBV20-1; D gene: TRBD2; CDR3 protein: CSATGLAGEEETQYF; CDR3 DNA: TGCAGTGCTACCGGACTAGCGGGAGAGGAAGAGACCCAGTACTTC
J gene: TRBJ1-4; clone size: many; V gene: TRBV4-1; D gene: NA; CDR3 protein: CASSQVAGEKLFF; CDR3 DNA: TGCGCCAGCAGCCAAGTGGCCGGTGAAAAACTGTTTTTT
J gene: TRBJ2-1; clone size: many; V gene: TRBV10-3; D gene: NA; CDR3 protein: CAITASGYNEQFF; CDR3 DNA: TGTGCCATCACGGCCTCTGGATACAATGAGCAGTTCTTC
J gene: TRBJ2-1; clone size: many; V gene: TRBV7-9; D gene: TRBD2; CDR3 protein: CASSPRPGGRAKSSYNEQFF; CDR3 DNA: TGTGCCAGCAGCCCCCGCCCTGGCGGGAGGGCCAAGAGCTCCTACAATGAGCAGTTCTTC
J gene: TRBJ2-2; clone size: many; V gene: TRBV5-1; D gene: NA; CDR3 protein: CASRDSLGIGELFF; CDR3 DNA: TGCGCCAGCAGGGACAGCTTGGGAATTGGGGAGCTGTTTTTT
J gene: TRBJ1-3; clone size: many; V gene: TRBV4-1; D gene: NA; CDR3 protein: CASSQEWVSGNTIYF; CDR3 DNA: TGCGCCAGCAGCCAAGAATGGGTCTCTGGAAACACCATATATTTT
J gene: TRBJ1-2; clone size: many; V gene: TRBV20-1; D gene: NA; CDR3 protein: CSAPLRRGGYGYTF; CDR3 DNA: TGCAGTGCCCCACTTAGGAGGGGAGGCTATGGCTACACCTTC
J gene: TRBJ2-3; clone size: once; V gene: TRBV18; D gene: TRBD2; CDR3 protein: CASSPASGGTTDTQYF; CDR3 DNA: TGTGCCAGCTCCCCGGCTAGCGGGGGGACCACAGATACGCAGTATTTT
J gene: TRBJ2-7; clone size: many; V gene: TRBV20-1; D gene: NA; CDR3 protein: CSARVSGGGGFYEQYF; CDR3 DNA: TGCAGTGCTAGAGTCTCGGGGGGAGGGGGTTTTTACGAGCAGTACTTC
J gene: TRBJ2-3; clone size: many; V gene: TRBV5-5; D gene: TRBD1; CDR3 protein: CASSPGTGKSTDTQYF; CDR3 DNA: TGTGCCAGCAGCCCCGGGACAGGGAAGAGCACAGATACGCAGTATTTT
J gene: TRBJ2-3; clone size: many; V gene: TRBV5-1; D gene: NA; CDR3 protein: CASSRWGPPDTQYF; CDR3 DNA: TGCGCCAGCAGTCGGTGGGGGCCCCCAGATACGCAGTATTTT
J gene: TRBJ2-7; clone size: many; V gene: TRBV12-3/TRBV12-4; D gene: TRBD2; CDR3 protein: CASSLAASGSSYEQYF; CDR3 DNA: TGTGCCAGCAGTTTAGCGGCTAGCGGGAGCTCCTACGAGCAGTACTTC
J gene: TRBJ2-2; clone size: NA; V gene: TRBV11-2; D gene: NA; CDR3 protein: CASRRGTGELFF; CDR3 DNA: TGTGCCAGCAGAAGGGGCACCGGGGAGCTGTTTTTT
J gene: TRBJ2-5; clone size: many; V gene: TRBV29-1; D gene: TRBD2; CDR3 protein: CSVDSSGVQETQYF; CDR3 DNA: TGCAGCGTTGATTCCAGCGGGGTGCAAGAGACCCAGTACTTC
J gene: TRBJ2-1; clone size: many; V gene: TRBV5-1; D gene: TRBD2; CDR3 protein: CASSPGLAGGENEQFF; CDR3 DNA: TGCGCCAGCAGCCCTGGACTAGCGGGAGGGGAGAATGAGCAGTTCTTC
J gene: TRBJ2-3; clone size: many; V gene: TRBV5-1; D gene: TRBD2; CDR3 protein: CASSLAAGGYGDTQYF; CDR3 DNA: TGCGCCAGCAGCTTGGCGGCGGGGGGGTACGGAGATACGCAGTATTTT
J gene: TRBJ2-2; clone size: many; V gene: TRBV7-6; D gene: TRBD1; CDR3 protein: CASSPFDRGISGELFF; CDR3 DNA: TGTGCCAGCAGCCCGTTCGACAGGGGTATATCCGGGGAGCTGTTTTTT
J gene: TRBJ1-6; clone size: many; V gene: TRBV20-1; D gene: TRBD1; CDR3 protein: CSAKWAGGPGAYNSPLHF; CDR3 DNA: TGCAGTGCTAAATGGGCAGGGGGGCCCGGCGCCTATAATTCACCCCTCCACTTT
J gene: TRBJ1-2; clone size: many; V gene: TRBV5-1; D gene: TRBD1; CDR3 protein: CASSPGQPVNYGYTF; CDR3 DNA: TGCGCCAGCAGCCCGGGACAGCCGGTTAACTATGGCTACACCTTC
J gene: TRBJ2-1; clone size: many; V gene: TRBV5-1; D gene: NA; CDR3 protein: CASSLAESSYNEQFF; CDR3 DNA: TGCGCCAGCAGCTTAGCGGAAAGCTCCTACAATGAGCAGTTCTTC
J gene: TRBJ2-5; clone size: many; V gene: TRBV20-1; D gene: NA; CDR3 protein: CSARETRESLSSF; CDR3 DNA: TGCAGTGCTAGAGAGACCCGGGAGTCCCTTTCGTCCTTC
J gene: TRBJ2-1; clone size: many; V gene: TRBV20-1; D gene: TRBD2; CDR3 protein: CSGGTSGMAEQFF; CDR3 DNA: TGCAGTGGCGGGACTAGCGGGATGGCTGAGCAGTTCTTC
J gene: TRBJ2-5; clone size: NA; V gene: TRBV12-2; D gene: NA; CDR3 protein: CASRSLSGGPVQETQYF; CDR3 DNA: TGTGCAAGTCGCTCCCTATCCGGGGGACCAGTCCAAGAGACCCAGTACTTC
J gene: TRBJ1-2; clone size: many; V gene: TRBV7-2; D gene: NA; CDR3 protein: CASSLEVYGYTF; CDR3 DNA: TGTGCCAGCAGCTTAGAGGTGTATGGCTACACCTTC
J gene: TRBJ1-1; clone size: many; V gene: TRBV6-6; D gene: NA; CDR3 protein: CASSLGSPNTEAFF; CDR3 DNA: TGTGCCAGCAGTTTAGGGTCCCCGAACACTGAAGCTTTCTTT
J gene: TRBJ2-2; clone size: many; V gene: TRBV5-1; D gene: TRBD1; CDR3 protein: CASQYRGGTGELFF; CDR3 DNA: TGCGCCAGCCAGTACAGGGGCGGGACCGGGGAGCTGTTTTTT
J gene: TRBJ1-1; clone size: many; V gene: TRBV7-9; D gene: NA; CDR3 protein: CASSLMIPEAFF; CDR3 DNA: TGTGCCAGCAGCTTAATGATTCCTGAAGCTTTCTTT
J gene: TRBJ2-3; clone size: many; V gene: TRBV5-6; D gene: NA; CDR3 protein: CASSLAWAGADTQYF; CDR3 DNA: TGTGCCAGCAGCTTGGCCTGGGCTGGGGCAGATACGCAGTATTTT